One T cell receptor (beta chain) is described in this entry. The entry originates in a study of blood T cell repertoires in COVID-19. Per the original data handling: Amplifying reference gene primers gave estimates of nucleated cell counts. The data were produced by immunoSEQ multiplex PCR, yet TCRdb's version contains in-frame clones alone and is incomplete. The V and J calls and clone size are taken from that table; D and trimming were inferred from the DNA. The profile shows approximately 240,000 clones, 84% of them singletons. Germline CDR1 is SGHTA and CDR2 is FQGNSA. The CDR3 runs to 15 residues. The J segment lost 10 bases and the V segment lost 8 bases, leaving 10 bases of the junction unmatched.

The clonotype originates from a woman aged 60 to 75 with acute or convalescent COVID-19. Sequenced sample: peripheral blood. This sequence joins TRBV7-2 and TRBJ2-1, with 14 bases identical to TRBD2. The chain's CDR3 is CASGMTSGGAGEQFF. CDR3 nucleotide sequence: TGTGCCAGCGGAATGACTAGCGGGGGGGCTGGAGAGCAGTTCTTC.